These T cell receptor beta chains were read from a single sample in a study of blood T cell repertoires in COVID-19. Repertoires were generated with immunoSEQ multiplex PCR, while TCRdb's copy carries only in-frame clones and drops some. This sample carries some 170,000 clones, around 80% of them seen once, and the ten largest clones take 12% to 15%. The sample consisted of PBMCs or T cells enriched from blood (not recorded which). The receptor set was obtained from a man aged 45-60 years who had recovered from COVID-19. Both conserved end residues are part of each CDR3. A D gene is named only where the DNA matches it firmly. Clone size appears in some rows only: once, few, many, or a class for an expanded clone.

V	size	J	length	D	DNA	CDR3
TRBV10-1	few	TRBJ1-3	15	-	TGCGCCAGCAGTGAGTCCCTCCGCTCTGGAAACACCATATATTTT	CASSESLRSGNTIYF
TRBV9	-	TRBJ2-2	15	-	TGTGCCAGCAGCGTATCAACCAGCGCCACCGGGGAGCTGTTTTTT	CASSVSTSATGELFF
TRBV2	-	TRBJ1-6	15	-	TGTGCCAGCAGCGCTCGAGGACAGAATAATTCACCCCTCCACTTT	CASSARGQNNSPLHF
TRBV30	-	TRBJ1-2	13	TRBD1	TGTGCCTGGAGTCGACAGGGGGCGGATGGCTACACCTTC	CAWSRQGADGYTF
TRBV3-1/TRBV3-2	-	TRBJ1-2	15	TRBD1	TGTGCCAGCAGCCAAGTGGACAGGGGGCACTATGGCTACACCTTC	CASSQVDRGHYGYTF
TRBV3-1/TRBV3-2	-	TRBJ1-2	14	-	TGTGCCAGCAGCCAAGACCGCCGGGGCTATGGCTACACCTTC	CASSQDRRGYGYTF
TRBV5-4	once	TRBJ1-2	13	-	TGTGCCAGCAGCCCCGAGACAGGCTATGGCTACACCTTC	CASSPETGYGYTF
TRBV5-1	-	TRBJ1-4	13	-	TGCGCCAGCAGCACACCGGCGGGTGAAAAACTGTTTTTT	CASSTPAGEKLFF
TRBV18	-	TRBJ2-7	15	-	TGTGCCAGCTCACCTGGACTAGGGGGAGTCTACGAGCAGTACTTC	CASSPGLGGVYEQYF
TRBV29-1	-	TRBJ1-5	14	TRBD1	TGCAGCGCAACTACCGGGACAGGGTCCCAGCCCCAGCATTTT	CSATTGTGSQPQHF
TRBV19	-	TRBJ1-1	17	TRBD1	TGTGCCAGTAGTATAGATGCCGGGACAGGGGGGCGCACTGAAGCTTTCTTT	CASSIDAGTGGRTEAFF
TRBV6-5	-	TRBJ2-3	13	TRBD1	TGTGCCAGCAGGAGACAGGGGGCAGATACGCAGTATTTT	CASRRQGADTQYF
TRBV4-2	-	TRBJ2-2	17	TRBD2	TGTGCCAGCAGCCAAGAACTTCGGGGGGGCATCACCGGGGAGCTGTTTTTT	CASSQELRGGITGELFF
TRBV11-2	-	TRBJ2-5	17	TRBD1	TGTGCCAGCAGCCCCCGGACAGGTAGGCCTGCCCAGGAGACCCAGTACTTC	CASSPRTGRPAQETQYF
TRBV27	-	TRBJ2-7	15	-	TGTGCCAGCAGTTTATTGGCAGGGGTCTCCTACGAGCAGTACTTC	CASSLLAGVSYEQYF
TRBV3-1/TRBV3-2	-	TRBJ2-2	16	-	TGTGCCAGCAGCCAAGGTAGCACCAGGAACACCGGGGAGCTGTTTTTT	CASSQGSTRNTGELFF
TRBV29-1	-	TRBJ2-7	12	-	TGCAGCGTTGGGCAGGGTAGTTTCGAGCAGTACTTC	CSVGQGSFEQYF
TRBV11-3	-	TRBJ2-2	12	-	TGTGCCAGCAGCCTAAACACCGGGGAGCTGTTTTTT	CASSLNTGELFF
TRBV25-1	-	TRBJ2-6	15	-	TGTGCCAGCAGTGATGCCAGGCCTGGGGCCAACGTCCTGACTTTC	CASSDARPGANVLTF
TRBV5-1	-	TRBJ2-3	17	TRBD2	TGCGCCAGCAGCGGAACTCCTAGCGGGGGGGCCATGAATACGCAGTATTTT	CASSGTPSGGAMNTQYF
TRBV7-9	once	TRBJ2-1	15	TRBD1	TGTGCCAGCAGCTTAGGGACAGGGGTGAGGAATGAGCAGTTCTTC	CASSLGTGVRNEQFF
TRBV5-1	few	TRBJ1-5	14	-	TGCGCCAGCAGCCATGGAGATAGCAATCAGCCCCAGCATTTT	CASSHGDSNQPQHF
TRBV30	-	TRBJ1-3	14	-	TGTGCCTGGGAGACAGGATTCTCTGGAAACACCATATATTTT	CAWETGFSGNTIYF